These T cell receptor beta chains were read from a single sample in a study of T-cell memory formation after mild COVID-19. TCRdb reprocessed the 5' RACE reads via MiXCR and lists one record per CDR3 protein. The sample lists tens of thousands of distinct CDR3 sequences; approximately 7% were seen once. The sequenced material came from PBMCs or a T cell subset sorted from them (not recorded which). These receptors originate from a man aged 18 to 29 who had mild COVID-19 (a few samples of this study predate the infection). Cell type and time point are not known. CDR3s include the opening cysteine and the closing phenylalanine or tryptophan. The D gene is left open where the match is weak. The size entry is marked missing in some rows and otherwise reads once, few, many or a size class.

d_call clone_size j_call v_call cdr3_length cdr3_nt cdr3_aa
NA few TRBJ2-7 TRBV7-9 16 TGTGCCAGCAGCTCGCCCACAGGTTTGGGGCACTACGAGCAGTACTTC CASSSPTGLGHYEQYF
NA NA TRBJ2-2 TRBV21-1 13 TGTGCCAGCAGGAACTGCTGTCCCGGGGAGCTGTTTTTT CASRNCCPGELFF
NA NA TRBJ2-3 TRBV5-1 17 TGCGCCAGCACCCCGGGGGCAGGCACCTTCAGCACAGATACGCAGTATTTT CASTPGAGTFSTDTQYF
NA few TRBJ2-7 TRBV5-1 13 TGCGCCAGCAGCTTAGGGCCCTCGCGGGAGCAGTACTTC CASSLGPSREQYF
NA few TRBJ2-1 TRBV5-1 15 TGCGCCAGCAGCTTGGAGGACCCAGCCTACAATGAGCAGTTCTTC CASSLEDPAYNEQFF
NA NA TRBJ2-7 TRBV6-5 14 TGTGCCAGCAGTTACTCTGGGGGAGACTACGAGCAGTACTTC CASSYSGGDYEQYF
NA few TRBJ1-6 TRBV5-1 15 TGCGCCAGCAGCTTGGGGGTTTACGGGAATTCACCCCTCCACTTT CASSLGVYGNSPLHF
TRBD2 NA TRBJ2-7 TRBV4-3 14 TGCGCCAGCAGCCAGGGGGGACTAGCCCACGAGCAGTACTTC CASSQGGLAHEQYF
NA NA TRBJ1-3 TRBV20-1 13 TGCAGTGCCCAGACAGGCACCAGAAACACCATATATTTT CSAQTGTRNTIYF
NA NA TRBJ1-1 TRBV6-6 15 TGTGCCAGCAGCCCCCAAGGGAGGGGTGTTTCTGAAGCTTTCTTT CASSPQGRGVSEAFF
TRBD1 few TRBJ1-1 TRBV12-3/TRBV12-4 14 TGTGCCAGCAGTCCACAGGGGCCCAGGTCTGAAGCTTTCTTT CASSPQGPRSEAFF
NA few TRBJ1-5 TRBV5-1 20 TGCGCCAGCAGCTTGGAAGGGGCTAAGGGATACCTCCTTCGCAATCAGCCCCAGCATTTT CASSLEGAKGYLLRNQPQHF
TRBD1 NA TRBJ1-1 TRBV9 14 TGTGCCAGCAGCGTCGAGACAGGGGACACTGAAGCTTTCTTT CASSVETGDTEAFF
TRBD1 NA TRBJ2-5 TRBV12-3/TRBV12-4 13 TGTGCCAGCAGTCCGGGACAGGTTGAGACCCAGTACTTC CASSPGQVETQYF
NA NA TRBJ2-5 TRBV20-1 13 TGCAGTGCTAAGTCCGGGGGGCAGGAGACCCAGTACTTC CSAKSGGQETQYF
NA NA TRBJ1-1 TRBV9 13 TGTGCCAGCAGCGCGGACACGGACACTGAAGCTTTCTTT CASSADTDTEAFF
NA few TRBJ2-2 TRBV20-1 12 TGCAGTGCTAGGCAGGCCACCGGGGAGCTGTTTTTT CSARQATGELFF
NA NA TRBJ2-7 TRBV2 13 TGTGCCAGCACCCCGGGCAGTATCTACGAGCAGTACTTC CASTPGSIYEQYF
TRBD1 few TRBJ1-1 TRBV12-3/TRBV12-4 16 TGTGCCAGCAGTTTGCCCAACTCCAGGGGGCGAACTGAAGCTTTCTTT CASSLPNSRGRTEAFF
TRBD1 few TRBJ2-7 TRBV7-2 15 TGTGCCAGCAGCTTCGACAGGGGGCCATCCTACGAGCAGTACTTC CASSFDRGPSYEQYF